The 15 T cell receptor beta chains in this list originate from one sample, sequenced in a study of post-analysis software for immune sequencing data. Overall study findings and caveats: Roughly five TRBV segments appeared more often in patients than in controls, and TRBV5-6, TRBV5-1 and TRBV20-1 were among these.

Researchers reported that TCR beta cDNA libraries carried unique molecular identifiers. TCRdb analysed the PCR reads with MiXCR anew, one entry per CDR3 protein. The sample has 550,000 to 700,000 distinct CDR3 sequences; 44% are singletons. Their target antigens are unknown. Sequencing input: blood. These receptors came from a girl aged 5 to 17 with multiple sclerosis.

The chain carries TRBV4-2 and TRBJ1-2, with 9 bases lining up with TRBD1. The length of the CDR3 is 15 residues. V trimming: 0 bases; J trimming: 7 bases; junction bases outside the gene matches: 6. The V gene's germline CDR1 is LGHNA and CDR2 YNFKEQ. The CDR3 loop reads CASSQDQDRGGGYTF. The CDR3, as DNA: TGTGCCAGCAGCCAAGATCAGGACAGGGGAGGTGGCTACACCTTC.

J is TRBJ2-7 and V is TRBV6-5; D perhaps matches TRBD1 (6 bases). The CDR3 is 16 amino acids. Germline CDR1 is MNHEY and CDR2 is SVGAGI. V lost 6 bases and J lost 8, with 26 bases in between. CDR3 loop: CASRPQGASGVYQQYF. In nucleotides, the CDR3 is TGTGCCAGCAGACCACAGGGAGCTTCCGGGGTTTACCAGCAGTACTTC.

In this sample, this clonotype turned up a few times. The CDR3 DNA reads TGTGCCAGCAGCACCAGGACACGGGGATCCTACGAGCAGTACTTC. Translating gives CASSTRTRGSYEQYF. This chain joins TRBV12-3 or TRBV12-4 and TRBJ2-7; D might be TRBD1 or TRBD2, each matching 5 bases. V was shortened by 6 bases and J by 1 base, with 16 bases between the two germline ends. This CDR3 has 15 amino acids.

This clonotype was seen a handful of times. This chain connects TRBV12-3 or TRBV12-4 to TRBJ2-1; D remains ambiguous. Trimming cost V 10 bases and J 0 bases, with 13 bases left between them. The CDR3 contains 14 residues. For the CDR3, the DNA is TGTGCCACCCGCGACCGAAGCTCCTACAATGAGCAGTTCTTC. It codes for CATRDRSSYNEQFF.

This clonotype was seen at least ten times. The chain uses TRBV12-3 or TRBV12-4 and TRBJ2-7; perhaps D is TRBD1 or TRBD2 (5 bases each). The V end lost 5 bases, the J end lost 2 bases, and 10 bases lay between the germline ends. CDR3 size: 13 residues. The CDR3 nucleotides are TGTGCCAGCAGTCCGGGACCCACCTACGAGCAGTACTTC. Amino acid sequence: CASSPGPTYEQYF.

The rearrangement joins TRBV12-3 or TRBV12-4 to TRBJ2-7; D is perhaps TRBD1 or TRBD2 (5 bases each). The CDR3 has 15 residues. The germline V and J ends were trimmed by 7 bases and 4 bases, with 20 bases remaining between them. CDR3 residues: CASTSGQALKYEQYF. For the CDR3, the DNA is TGTGCCAGCACCTCGGGGCAGGCCCTAAAGTACGAGCAGTACTTC.

This clonotype was recorded a few times. Germline and junction disagree at one end, which may indicate a read error. This chain links TRBV11-2 with TRBJ2-7; perhaps TRBD1 as D (5 bases). CDR1 is SGHAT and CDR2 is FQNNGV in the germline V gene. This CDR3 is 13 amino acids long. The CDR3: CASSSSTAYEQYF. CDR3 in DNA: TGTGCCAGCAGCTCCTCGACAGCCTACGAGCAGTACTTT.

CDR3 in DNA: TGTGCCAGCAGTGCCGGAGGGACTCCTCGGGGGGAGTTCTTC. It translates to CASSAGGTPRGEFF. This chain links TRBV2 with TRBJ2-1; 7 bases fit TRBD2. Germline V lookup: CDR1 SNHLY, CDR2 FYNNEI. After removal of 4 bases from V and 14 bases from J, the junction contained 14 bases not matched to a gene. There are 14 residues in the CDR3.

The chain couples TRBV9 to TRBJ2-5, with TRBD1 matching 12 bases. V gave up 0 bases and J gave up 2 bases; unmatched junction bases: 5. Germline values: CDR1 SGDLS, CDR2 YYNGEE. The CDR3 consists of 17 residues. CDR3 DNA: TGTGCCAGCAGCGTAGGTGGGACAGGGGGCATACAAGAGACCCAGTACTTC. It yields the protein CASSVGGTGGIQETQYF.

This clonotype showed up just a few times. The chain couples TRBV4-1 to TRBJ2-7; D not resolved. V was shortened by 0 bases and J by 1 base, with 4 bases between the two germline ends. The germline CDR1 and CDR2 sequences are MGHRA and YSYEKL. The CDR3 consists of 13 residues. The CDR3: CASSQELSYEQYF. The CDR3 nucleotides are TGCGCCAGCAGCCAAGAGCTATCCTACGAGCAGTACTTC.

The chain joins TRBV2 to TRBJ2-1; TRBD1 aligns across 9 bases. In germline, CDR1 is SNHLY, CDR2 FYNNEI. Trimming at V came to 4 bases and at J to 7 bases, leaving 5 bases not matched to a gene. The CDR3 spans 14 residues. The DNA of the CDR3 is TGTGCCAGCAGTGTCATACAGGGGGCGAATGAGCAGTTCTTC. Encoded protein: CASSVIQGANEQFF. The complete variable domain, with remaining parts taken from reference TRBV2 and TRBJ2-1, reads EPEVTQTPSHQVTQMGQEVILRCVPISNHLYFYWYRQILGQKVEFLVSFYNNEISEKSEIFDDQFSVERPDGSNFTLKIRSTKLEDSAMYFCASSVIQGANEQFFGPGTRLTVL.

This clonotype was seen a few times. The chain links TRBV12-3 or TRBV12-4 to TRBJ1-1; no clear D. This CDR3 is built from 12 residues. V was pared by 2 bases and J by 3 bases, with 4 bases between. CDR3 sequence: CASSLSDTEAFF. As DNA, the CDR3 is TGTGCCAGCAGTTTATCGGACACTGAAGCTTTCTTT.

This clonotype showed up just a few times. The chain recombines TRBV29-1 with TRBJ1-2; D is uncertain. The CDR3 totals 12 residues. V was trimmed by 6 bases and J by 5 bases, leaving 13 bases between them. Germline V gene lookup returns CDR1 SQVTM and CDR2 ANQGSEA. The CDR3 DNA follows: TGCAGCGTGACTAAAGGGCGGTATGGCTACACCTTC. Translated: CSVTKGRYGYTF. The whole variable domain, remainder taken from reference TRBV29-1 and TRBJ1-2, is SAVISQKPSRDICQRGTSLTIQCQVDSQVTMMFWYRQQPGQSLTLIATANQGSEATYESGFVIDKFPISRPNLTFSTLTVSNMSPEDSSIYLCSVTKGRYGYTFGSGTRLTVV.

In this sample, this clonotype turned up once. The CDR3 sequence: CSLRTETYEQYF. The DNA for the CDR3 is TGCAGTCTTAGGACGGAGACCTACGAGCAGTACTTC. This chain links TRBV29-1 with TRBJ2-7; no definite D call. Germline V lookup: CDR1 SQVTM, CDR2 ANQGSEA. CDR3 length equals 12 residues.

J is TRBJ2-3 and V is TRBV5-1, with D unresolved. Trimming took 0 bases from V and 2 from J, leaving 7 bases between them. The CDR3 loop spans 14 amino acids. Per germline, CDR1 SGHRS and CDR2 YFSETQ. The CDR3 spells CASSLGQTTDTQYF. CDR3 coding DNA: TGCGCCAGCAGCTTGGGGCAGACCACAGATACGCAGTATTTT.